This passage covers 12 T cell receptor beta chains from one sample sequenced in a study of blood T cell repertoires in COVID-19. Generated by immunoSEQ multiplex PCR, the TCRdb table keeps only in-frame clones and is missing some. This table holds more than 95,000 clones, about 80% found once. What was sequenced was peripheral blood. The receptors were sampled from a human donor in a cohort sampled during active COVID-19.

The gene calls are TRBV11-3 and TRBJ2-2; D gene unclear. The CDR3 has 13 residues. Germline CDR1 reads SGHNT; CDR2 reads YENEEA. V lost 1 base, J lost 4 bases, and 4 bases lay in between. Here the CDR3 reads CASSLATTGELFF. CDR3 sequence (DNA): TGTGCCAGCAGCTTAGCTACCACCGGGGAGCTGTTTTTT.

The chain has TRBV7-9 and TRBJ2-1; TRBD2 aligns across 9 bases. The length of the CDR3 is 14 residues. Germline V gene lookup returns CDR1 SEHNR and CDR2 FQNEAQ (reference sequence). V trimming: 0 bases; J trimming: 13 bases; junction bases outside the gene matches: 7. CDR3 DNA sequence: TGTGCCAGCAGCTTAGCTCAGGCGGGGGGGTCACAGTTCTTC. This translates into CASSLAQAGGSQFF.

The chain has TRBV7-6 and TRBJ1-3; 8 nucleotides align to TRBD1. The CDR3 spans 15 residues. Looked up from germline, CDR1 is SGHVS and CDR2 is FNYEAQ. Unmatched junction bases numbered 7, after V lost 5 bases and J lost 4 bases. In DNA form, the CDR3 reads TGTGCCAGCAGCCCCGACAGGGGTCCCGGAAACACCATATATTTT. It codes for CASSPDRGPGNTIYF.

The V call is TRBV5-1, the J call TRBJ2-7; 12 bases are shared with TRBD1. Germline-derived CDR1 and CDR2 are SGHRS and YFSETQ. This CDR3 is built from 15 residues. V trimming: 4 bases; J trimming: 9 bases; junction bases outside the gene matches: 11. The CDR3 DNA follows: TGCGCCAGCAGCCCAAGGGACAGGGGGCGGGTCGGGCAGTACTTC. This codes for CASSPRDRGRVGQYF.

The V gene is TRBV5-1, the J gene TRBJ2-5; the match to TRBD2 covers 11 bases. The trim removed 2 bases at V and 5 bases at J, leaving 8 bases unmatched. The germline V gene has CDR1 SGHRS and CDR2 YFSETQ. The length of the CDR3 is 16 residues. The CDR3 nucleotides are TGCGCCAGCAGCTTCTCCTCACTAGCGGGGGAGGAGACCCAGTACTTC. This codes for CASSFSSLAGEETQYF. The full variable domain, its missing parts supplied by reference TRBV5-1 and TRBJ2-5, is KAGVTQTPRYLIKTRGQQVTLSCSPISGHRSVSWYQQTPGQGLQFLFEYFSETQRNKGNFPGRFSGRQFSNSRSEMNVSTLELGDSALYLCASSFSSLAGEETQYFGPGTRLLVL.

The chain is built from TRBV19 and TRBJ1-1, with D unclear. The CDR3 consists of 13 residues. V was cut by 5 bases and J by 1 base, with 8 bases left in between. Looked up from germline, CDR1 is LNHDA and CDR2 is SQIVND (reference sequence). CDR3 nucleotides: TGTGCCAGTAGTGCCACAAAGAACACTGAAGCTTTCTTT. It codes for CASSATKNTEAFF.

The chain uses TRBV21-1 and TRBJ2-7; the table's D call TRBD2 went unverified against the DNA. TRBV21-1 constitutes a pseudogene. The CDR3 spans 14 residues. CDR3 region: CASSKLGRAGEQYF. In DNA form, the CDR3 reads TGTGCCAGCAGCAAACTCGGGAGGGCCGGCGAGCAGTACTTC.

The chain employs TRBV29-1 and TRBJ1-1; D perhaps matches TRBD1 (6 bases). The CDR3 contains 12 residues. CDR1 SQVTM and CDR2 ANQGSEA come from the germline V gene. The V and J ends lost 7 bases and 5 bases respectively, with 14 bases between them. Here the CDR3 reads CSAEGGKTEAFF. The CDR3 bases are TGCAGCGCCGAGGGGGGGAAGACTGAAGCTTTCTTT.

The chain uses TRBV5-1 and TRBJ2-2; tentatively, D is TRBD2 (6 bases). The ends were cut back, 3 bases at V and 8 bases at J, with 17 bases in the middle. Germline V CDR1 and CDR2: SGHRS, YFSETQ. This CDR3 is 15 amino acids long. The CDR3 region has the DNA TGCGCCAGCAGCTCACGGACCACGGCGGGAGGGGAGCTGTTTTTT. Protein: CASSSRTTAGGELFF.

The chain uses TRBV29-1 and TRBJ2-2; D is possibly TRBD2 (6 bases). V shed 7 bases and J shed 0 bases, with 12 bases lying between them. Germline assignment: CDR1 SQVTM and CDR2 ANQGSEA. This CDR3 comprises 14 residues. CDR3 sequence reads: CSARGLPNTGELFF. The CDR3 bases are TGCAGCGCCCGGGGACTTCCGAACACCGGGGAGCTGTTTTTT.

V is TRBV11-2 and J is TRBJ2-2; D call uncertain. This CDR3 has 13 residues. Deletions cut 3 bases from V and 3 bases from J, with 5 bases between. The germline CDR1 and CDR2 sequences are SGHAT and FQNNGV. The CDR3 DNA reads as TGTGCCAGCAGCTTGCAGTACACCGGGGAGCTGTTTTTT. This codes for CASSLQYTGELFF.

The chain uses TRBV7-2 and TRBJ1-2; 9 positions agree with TRBD1. The CDR3 loop spans 13 amino acids. CDR1 and CDR2 from the germline V gene are SGHTA and FQGNSA. Losses at the gene ends were 0 bases for V and 10 bases for J; bases not matched to a gene: 3. CDR3 residues: CASSLARDRDYTF. CDR3 DNA sequence: TGTGCCAGCAGCTTAGCCCGGGACAGGGACTACACCTTC.